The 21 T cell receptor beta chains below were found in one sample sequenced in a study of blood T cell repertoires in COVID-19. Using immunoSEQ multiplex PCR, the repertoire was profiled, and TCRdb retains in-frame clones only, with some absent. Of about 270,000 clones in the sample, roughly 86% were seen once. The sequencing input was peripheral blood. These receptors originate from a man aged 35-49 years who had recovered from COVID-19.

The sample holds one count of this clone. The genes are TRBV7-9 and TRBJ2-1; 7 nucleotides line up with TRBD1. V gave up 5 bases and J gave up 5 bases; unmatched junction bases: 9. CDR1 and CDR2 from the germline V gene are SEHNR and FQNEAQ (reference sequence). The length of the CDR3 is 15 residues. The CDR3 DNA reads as TGTGCCAGCAGCGATCCGGGACAGCACAACAATGAGCAGTTCTTC. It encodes CASSDPGQHNNEQFF.

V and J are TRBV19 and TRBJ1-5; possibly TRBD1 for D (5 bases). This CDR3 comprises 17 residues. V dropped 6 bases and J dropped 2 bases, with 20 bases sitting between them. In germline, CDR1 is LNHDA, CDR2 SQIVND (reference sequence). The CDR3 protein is CASRKRGGGSGNQPQHF. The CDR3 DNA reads TGTGCCAGTAGAAAGAGGGGTGGGGGGTCCGGCAATCAGCCCCAGCATTTT.

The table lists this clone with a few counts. The CDR3 region has the DNA TGCAGCCCCCCCCGACAGGCGGTACACTTCGAGCAGTACTTC. The encoded protein is CSPPRQAVHFEQYF. The chain employs TRBV29-1 and TRBJ2-7, with D possibly matching TRBD1 (6 bases). CDR1 SQVTM and CDR2 ANQGSEA come from the germline V gene. V was shortened by 8 bases and J by 6 bases, with 23 bases between the two germline ends. The CDR3 is 14 amino acids.

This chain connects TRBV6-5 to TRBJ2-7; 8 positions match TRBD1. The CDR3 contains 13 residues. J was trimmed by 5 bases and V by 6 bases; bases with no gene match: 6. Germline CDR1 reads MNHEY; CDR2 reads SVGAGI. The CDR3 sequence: CASRDRGINEQYF. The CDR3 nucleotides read TGTGCCAGCAGAGACAGGGGAATCAACGAGCAGTACTTC.

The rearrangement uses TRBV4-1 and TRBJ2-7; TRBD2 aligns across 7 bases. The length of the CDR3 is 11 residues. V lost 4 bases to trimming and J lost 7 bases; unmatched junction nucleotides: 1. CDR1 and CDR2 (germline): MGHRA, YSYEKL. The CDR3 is CASSPGGEQYF. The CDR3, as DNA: TGCGCCAGCAGCCCCGGGGGGGAGCAGTACTTC.

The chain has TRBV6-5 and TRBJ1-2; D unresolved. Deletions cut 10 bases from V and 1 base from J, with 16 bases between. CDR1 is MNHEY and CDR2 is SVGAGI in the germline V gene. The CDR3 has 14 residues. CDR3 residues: CATRNPTFNYGYTF. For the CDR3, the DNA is TGTGCCACTAGGAACCCCACATTTAACTATGGCTACACCTTC.

CDR3 amino acids: CASSKIDGKIGQFF. The CDR3 nucleotides read TGTGCCAGCAGTAAGATTGACGGGAAAATAGGGCAGTTCTTC. The V and J genes are TRBV6-5 and TRBJ2-1, with D perhaps matching TRBD2 (5 bases). Trimming pared 5 bases from V and 12 bases from J, leaving 20 bases between. Germline V lookup: CDR1 MNHEY, CDR2 SVGAGI. The CDR3 length is 14 residues.

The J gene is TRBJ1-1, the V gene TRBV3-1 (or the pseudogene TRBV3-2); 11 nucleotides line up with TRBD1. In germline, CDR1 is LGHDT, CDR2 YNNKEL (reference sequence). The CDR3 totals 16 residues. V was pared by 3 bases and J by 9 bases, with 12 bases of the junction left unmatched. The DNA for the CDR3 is TGTGCCAGCAGCCAGGGTCAGCCGGGACAGGGGGTACAAGCTTTCTTT. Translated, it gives CASSQGQPGQGVQAFF.

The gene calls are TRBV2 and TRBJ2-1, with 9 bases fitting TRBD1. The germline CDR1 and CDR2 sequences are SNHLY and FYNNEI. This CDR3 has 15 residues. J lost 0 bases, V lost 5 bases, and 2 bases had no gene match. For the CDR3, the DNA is TGTGCCAGCAGTCGACAGGGGGGCTCCTACAATGAGCAGTTCTTC. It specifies CASSRQGGSYNEQFF.

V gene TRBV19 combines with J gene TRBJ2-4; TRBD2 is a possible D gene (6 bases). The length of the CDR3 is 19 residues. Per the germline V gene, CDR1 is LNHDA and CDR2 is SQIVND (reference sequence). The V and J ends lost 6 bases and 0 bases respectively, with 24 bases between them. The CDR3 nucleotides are TGTGCCAGTAGCGCGAGGAAGGGAGGCCTAACTCTAGCCAAAAACATTCAGTACTTC. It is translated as CASSARKGGLTLAKNIQYF.

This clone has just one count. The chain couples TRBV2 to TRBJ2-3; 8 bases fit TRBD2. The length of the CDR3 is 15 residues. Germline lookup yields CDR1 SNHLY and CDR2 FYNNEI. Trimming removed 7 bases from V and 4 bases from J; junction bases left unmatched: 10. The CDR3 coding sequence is TGTGCCAGCATCGGGGGGAACGGGAGGGCAGATACGCAGTATTTT. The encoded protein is CASIGGNGRADTQYF.

In nucleotides, the CDR3 is TGCGCCAGCAGCTTGGGACAGGACCTTTACGAGCAGTACTTC. Protein sequence: CASSLGQDLYEQYF. The chain carries TRBV5-1 and TRBJ2-7; D might be TRBD1 (6 bases). Germline assignment: CDR1 SGHRS and CDR2 YFSETQ. The CDR3 loop spans 14 amino acids. Between the trimmed V and J ends, which lost 0 bases and 4 bases, there was a span of 11 bases.

CDR3: CASSSGTSGETQYF. CDR3 DNA sequence: TGTGCCAGCAGTTCTGGGACTAGCGGCGAGACCCAGTACTTC. This rearrangement joins TRBV5-5 to TRBJ2-5; 11 bases map to TRBD2. Trimming at V came to 5 bases and at J to 5 bases, leaving 5 bases not matched to a gene. The germline V gene encodes CDR1 SGHKS and CDR2 YYEKEE (reference sequence). CDR3 length: 14 residues.

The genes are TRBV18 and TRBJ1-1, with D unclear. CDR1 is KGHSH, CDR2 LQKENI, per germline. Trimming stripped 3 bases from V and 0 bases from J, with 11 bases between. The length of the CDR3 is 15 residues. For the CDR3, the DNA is TGTGCCAGCTCACCTGACTCGACGGTGAACACTGAAGCTTTCTTT. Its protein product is CASSPDSTVNTEAFF.

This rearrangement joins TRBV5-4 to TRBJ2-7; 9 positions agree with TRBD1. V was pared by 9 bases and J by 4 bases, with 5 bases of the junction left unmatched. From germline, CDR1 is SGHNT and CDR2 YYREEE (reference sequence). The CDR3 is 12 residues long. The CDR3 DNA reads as TGTGCCACGGGACAGGGTGGGTACGAGCAGTACTTC. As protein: CATGQGGYEQYF.

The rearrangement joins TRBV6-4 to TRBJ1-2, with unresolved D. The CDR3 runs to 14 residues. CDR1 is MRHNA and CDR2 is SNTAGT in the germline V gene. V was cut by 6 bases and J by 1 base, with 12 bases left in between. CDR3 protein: CASSRESVNYGYTF. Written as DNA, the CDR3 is TGTGCCAGCAGCCGAGAAAGCGTTAACTATGGCTACACCTTC.

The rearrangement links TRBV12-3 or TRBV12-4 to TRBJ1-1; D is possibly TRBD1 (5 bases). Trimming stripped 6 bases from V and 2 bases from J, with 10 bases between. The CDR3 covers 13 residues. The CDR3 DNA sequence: TGTGCCAGCAGCAGGGTGGTCAACACTGAAGCTTTCTTT. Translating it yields CASSRVVNTEAFF.

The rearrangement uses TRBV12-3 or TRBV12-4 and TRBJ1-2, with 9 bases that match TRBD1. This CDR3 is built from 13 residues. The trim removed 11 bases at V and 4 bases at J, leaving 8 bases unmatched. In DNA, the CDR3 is TGTGCCGTTGATGGACAGGGGCTCTATGGCTACACCTTC. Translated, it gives CAVDGQGLYGYTF.

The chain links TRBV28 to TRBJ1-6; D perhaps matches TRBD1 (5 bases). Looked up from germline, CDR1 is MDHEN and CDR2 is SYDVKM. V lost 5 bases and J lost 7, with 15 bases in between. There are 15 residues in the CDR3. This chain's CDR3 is CASSVTDTFNSPLHF. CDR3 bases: TGTGCCAGCAGTGTGACAGATACCTTCAATTCACCCCTCCACTTT.

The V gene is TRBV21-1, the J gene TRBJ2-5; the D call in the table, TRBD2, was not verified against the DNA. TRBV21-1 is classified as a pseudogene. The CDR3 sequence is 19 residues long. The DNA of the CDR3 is TGTGCCAGCAGCAAAGATTTGGTGCGACTAGCGGGAGACCAAGAGACCCAGTACTTC. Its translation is CASSKDLVRLAGDQETQYF.

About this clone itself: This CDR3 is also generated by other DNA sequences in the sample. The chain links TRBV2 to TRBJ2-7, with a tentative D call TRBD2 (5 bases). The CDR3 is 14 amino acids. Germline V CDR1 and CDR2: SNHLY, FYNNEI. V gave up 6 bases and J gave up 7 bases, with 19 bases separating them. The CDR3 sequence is CASRDSFARHEQYF. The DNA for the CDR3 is TGTGCCAGCAGGGACTCCTTCGCACGCCATGAGCAGTACTTC.